These T cell receptor beta chains were read from a single sample in a study of blood T cell repertoires in COVID-19. Data came from immunoSEQ multiplex PCR; TCRdb stores just in-frame clones and leaves some out. The table includes under 130,000 clones, about 87% detected once. Sequencing was done on a sample of peripheral blood. These receptor sequences come from a human donor in a cohort sampled during active or convalescent COVID-19. CDR3s include the opening cysteine and the closing phenylalanine or tryptophan. Each record gives: D gene, J gene, clone size, V gene, CDR3 protein, CDR3 DNA. The D gene is left open where the match is weak. A clone size is listed for some rows: how often the clone was seen (once, few, many), or a class if it is expanded.

TRBD1 | TRBJ1-1 | NA | TRBV27 | CASRGWGQQAFF | TGTGCCAGCAGGGGGTGGGGACAGCAAGCTTTCTTT
NA | TRBJ1-6 | once | TRBV5-6 | CASSLAGMGGLISPLHF | TGTGCCAGCAGCTTGGCCGGGATGGGCGGTCTAATATCACCCCTCCACTTT
NA | TRBJ1-2 | NA | TRBV9 | CASSEDIGLYGYTF | TGTGCCAGCAGCGAGGACATAGGGCTCTATGGCTACACCTTC
NA | TRBJ1-6 | NA | TRBV6-2/TRBV6-3 | CASSRPQQGTPLHF | TGTGCCAGCAGCCGCCCACAACAGGGAACACCCCTCCACTTT
TRBD1 | TRBJ2-3 | NA | TRBV24-1 | CATGQTGSTDTQYF | TGTGCCACCGGTCAGACAGGGTCTACAGATACGCAGTATTTT
TRBD1 | TRBJ1-1 | NA | TRBV7-2 | CASSSAGQRLAEAFF | TGTGCCAGCAGCTCCGCGGGACAGCGTCTCGCTGAAGCTTTCTTT
TRBD1 | TRBJ1-6 | NA | TRBV28 | CASRAGGISPLHF | TGTGCCAGCAGGGCAGGGGGCATATCACCCCTCCACTTT
NA | TRBJ2-2 | NA | TRBV9 | CASSVVEGPAGELFF | TGTGCCAGCAGCGTAGTCGAGGGTCCCGCCGGGGAGCTGTTTTTT
NA | TRBJ2-7 | NA | TRBV9 | CASSYGETYEQYF | TGTGCCAGTTCCTACGGGGAGACTTACGAGCAGTACTTC
TRBD2 | TRBJ2-2 | few | TRBV11-2 | CASSGLAVNTGELFF | TGTGCCAGCAGCGGACTAGCGGTAAACACCGGGGAGCTGTTTTTT
NA | TRBJ1-2 | once | TRBV19 | CASTIGTIPYGYTF | TGTGCCAGTACCATCGGGACAATCCCCTATGGCTACACCTTC
TRBD2 | TRBJ2-7 | once | TRBV28 | CASSPHSGDGYEQYF | TGTGCCAGCAGCCCCCACAGCGGGGACGGGTACGAGCAGTACTTC
NA | TRBJ2-7 | NA | TRBV7-2 | CASSPPSGSKQYF | TGTGCCAGCAGCCCGCCTTCGGGGTCGAAGCAGTACTTC
NA | TRBJ2-3 | NA | TRBV7-3 | CASSFSPGNADTQYF | TGTGCCAGCAGCTTCTCACCCGGGAATGCAGATACGCAGTATTTT
NA | TRBJ2-3 | NA | TRBV19 | CASSTRGNTQYF | TGTGCCAGTAGTACCAGGGGTAATACGCAGTATTTT
TRBD2 | TRBJ2-5 | NA | TRBV14 | CASSGLAGQETQYF | TGTGCCAGCAGCGGGCTAGCGGGGCAAGAGACCCAGTACTTC
NA | TRBJ2-1 | NA | TRBV5-4 | CASSSRDKTYNEQFF | TGTGCCAGCAGCAGTCGAGATAAGACCTACAATGAGCAGTTCTTC
NA | TRBJ2-3 | NA | TRBV3-1/TRBV3-2 | CASSQDALEVVRDTQYF | TGTGCCAGCAGCCAAGATGCTCTAGAGGTGGTACGAGATACGCAGTATTTT
NA | TRBJ1-3 | once | TRBV9 | CASSGTRDSGNTIYF | TGTGCCAGCAGCGGGACAAGAGACTCTGGAAACACCATATATTTT
TRBD1 | TRBJ1-3 | NA | TRBV3-1/TRBV3-2 | CASSQTGAGNTIYF | TGTGCCAGCAGCCAGACAGGGGCTGGAAACACCATATATTTT
NA | TRBJ2-1 | NA | TRBV28 | CASSYQGSSYNEQFF | TGTGCCAGCAGCTATCAGGGGAGCTCCTACAATGAGCAGTTCTTC
TRBD2 | TRBJ2-3 | NA | TRBV11-2 | CASSLRLAGGTDTQYF | TGTGCCAGCAGCCTCCGACTAGCGGGGGGCACAGATACGCAGTATTTT